This T cell receptor beta chain derives from a study of Graves' ophthalmopathy and Graves' hyperthyroidism. Regarding the study as a whole: This model predicted ophthalmopathy progression (sensitivity around 71%, specificity roughly 72%).

The authors amplified TCR beta CDR3 regions, and they did so from RNA transcripts for repertoire sequencing. First-round RT-PCR relied on HTBI primers, and a second-round multiplex PCR came next. TCRdb recomputed calls from the multiplex PCR reads with MiXCR, one row per CDR3 protein. Of over a million distinct CDR3 sequences in the sample, 35% to 40% were seen once. Germline V gives CDR1 MNHNS, CDR2 SASEGT. The CDR3 extends over 16 amino acids. J lost 4 bases, V lost 6 bases, and 9 bases had no gene match. Concerning this clonotype itself: Its specificity is unknown.

Sequenced: peripheral blood or thyroid tissue (not recorded which). This receptor was identified in an adult man with Graves' hyperthyroidism. This chain connects TRBV6-1 to TRBJ1-6; 7 bases map to TRBD1. CDR3 residues: CASRFHRGNYNSPLHF. DNA for the CDR3: TGTGCCAGCAGATTCCACAGGGGAAATTATAATTCACCCCTCCACTTT.